Described below is a single TCR beta chain sequence and its context. Its specificity is not known. The data were obtained in a study of OX40 agonist ivuxolimab in advanced cancers. Baseline was the first blood sampling point, followed by cycle 4 day 1 and cycle 7 day 1. Profiled with immunoSEQ multiplex PCR; TCRdb holds only in-frame clones, not every one. This table holds tens of thousands of clones, more than 75% found once. Study-level findings and limits: Some nonresponders also had low normalized T-cell clonal expansion. Expanded clones were, on average, more numerous among CD8+ T cells than CD4+.

This CDR3 has 14 amino acids. In germline, CDR1 is SGDLS, CDR2 YYNGEE. Deletions cut 0 bases from V and 5 bases from J, with 9 bases between. This TCR derives from an adult with an advanced solid tumor such as melanoma, head and neck, liver or kidney cancer. Specimen: CD4+ or CD8+ T cells sorted from blood, collected in a trial of the OX40 agonist ivuxolimab. The rearrangement links TRBV9 to TRBJ2-1; D ambiguous. The CDR3 is CASSVVGPDNEQFF. As DNA, the CDR3 is TGTGCCAGCAGCGTAGTAGGTCCCGACAATGAGCAGTTCTTC.